The 6 T cell receptor beta chains in this list originate from one sample, sequenced in a study of molecular identifiers for immune sequencing clone quantification. TCRdb re-called the PCR reads through MiXCR, storing one row per CDR3 protein. The sample has roughly 320,000 distinct CDR3 sequences; about a quarter are singletons. Source material: naive CD8+ T cells from blood, with Jurkat cell RNA spiked in. The subset here: FACS-sorted CD8+CD4-CCR7+CD45RA+ naive T cells. The origin of the receptors is a human donor in good health. Some libraries in this study had Jurkat cell RNA spiked in.

This clonotype has only a few counts. V is TRBV7-6 and J is TRBJ2-2, with 8 bases that match TRBD1. In germline, CDR1 is SGHVS, CDR2 FNYEAQ. The J segment lost 4 bases and the V segment lost 5 bases, leaving 6 bases of the junction unmatched. This CDR3 spans 15 amino acids. The CDR3 DNA reads as TGTGCCAGCAGCCCGAGGACAGGGAGCACCGGGGAGCTGTTTTTT. Its protein product is CASSPRTGSTGELFF.

There are many counts of this clonotype. The chain uses TRBV6-5 and TRBJ2-7; D not resolved. This CDR3 is built from 14 residues. CDR1 is MNHEY, CDR2 SVGAGI, per germline. V dropped 5 bases and J dropped 3 bases, with 14 bases sitting between them. The CDR3 DNA sequence: TGTGCCAGCAGTACCCGGACGGGCGTCTACGAGCAGTACTTC. Its protein product is CASSTRTGVYEQYF.

Of note for this clonotype: This CDR3 is missing its conserved last phenylalanine or tryptophan, likely due to a read error. This chain links TRBV27 with TRBJ1-5; no reliable D call. The germline CDR1 and CDR2 sequences are MNHEY and SMNVEV (reference sequence). The CDR3 extends over 12 amino acids. Trimming left V 5 bases short and J 3 bases short, with 5 bases between. The CDR3 protein is CASSPINQPQHL. DNA for the CDR3: TGTGCCAGCAGTCCAATCAATCAGCCCCAGCATCTT.

This rearrangement joins TRBV7-9 to TRBJ2-7, with D possibly matching TRBD1 (6 bases). Germline V gene lookup returns CDR1 SEHNR and CDR2 FQNEAQ (reference sequence). CDR3 size: 15 residues. The ends were cut back, 5 bases at V and 1 base at J, with 15 bases in the middle. CDR3 amino acids: CASSPPGTPSYEQYF. CDR3 DNA sequence: TGTGCCAGCAGCCCTCCCGGGACACCTTCCTACGAGCAGTACTTC.

About this clonotype itself: A much larger clone lies one base from this, so it may be a read error. V and J are TRBV2 and TRBJ2-7, with no clear D. This CDR3 comprises 12 residues. The germline V gene has CDR1 SNHLY and CDR2 FYNNEI. Here the CDR3 reads CASSPLGSEQHF. The CDR3, as DNA: TGTGCCAGCAGTCCTCTAGGATCCGAGCAGCACTTC. The whole variable domain, remainder taken from reference TRBV2 and TRBJ2-7, is EPEVTQTPSHQVTQMGQEVILRCVPISNHLYFYWYRQILGQKVEFLVSFYNNEISEKSEIFDDQFSVERPDGSNFTLKIRSTKLEDSAMYFCASSPLGSEQHFGPGTRLTVT.

J is TRBJ1-5 and V is TRBV11-2; tentatively, D is TRBD1 (5 bases). CDR1 is SGHAT and CDR2 is FQNNGV in the germline V gene. The CDR3 runs to 11 residues. V lost 3 bases and J 13 bases, leaving 10 bases between the germline ends. Here the CDR3 reads CASSFMGPQHF. The CDR3 nucleotides read TGTGCCAGCAGCTTCATGGGACCTCAGCATTTT.